These 25 T cell receptor beta chains originate from one sample sequenced in a study of blood T cell repertoires in COVID-19. Profiled with immunoSEQ multiplex PCR; TCRdb holds only in-frame clones, not every one. This sample has approximately 300,000 clones, with just under 90% found just once. Sequenced input: peripheral blood. Receptors originate from a woman in her thirties with COVID-19, enrolled during active disease.

The CDR3 region has the DNA TGTGCCAGCAGCTTAGGGGGCGCCGGTTTTATAGACACTGAAGCTTTCTTT. Protein product: CASSLGGAGFIDTEAFF. This sequence joins TRBV11-2 and TRBJ1-1, with TRBD1 as a possible D gene (5 bases). The ends were cut back, 1 base at V and 3 bases at J, with 18 bases in the middle. The CDR3 consists of 17 residues. Germline CDR1 reads SGHAT; CDR2 reads FQNNGV.

The gene calls are TRBV4-3 and TRBJ1-4; D gene unclear. The CDR3 consists of 13 residues. Germline V gives CDR1 LGHNA, CDR2 YSLEER. Trimming removed 0 bases at V and 8 bases at J, with 7 bases between. The chain's CDR3 is CASSQDIREKLFF. The DNA for the CDR3 is TGCGCCAGCAGCCAAGATATCAGGGAAAAACTGTTTTTT.

The chain combines TRBV7-8 with TRBJ1-2; TRBD1 matches at 8 bases. The CDR3 consists of 15 residues. Germline V gives CDR1 SGHVS, CDR2 FQNEAQ. V dropped 5 bases and J dropped 4; count of bases not matched to a gene: 9. CDR3 nucleotide sequence: TGTGCCAGCAGCCCACAGGGGGTCCCATTCTATGGCTACACCTTC. Its translation: CASSPQGVPFYGYTF. The whole variable domain, filled in from reference TRBV7-8 and TRBJ1-2, reads GAGVSQSPRYKVAKRGQDVALRCDPISGHVSLFWYQQALGQGPEFLTYFQNEAQLDKSGLPSDRFFAERPEGSVSTLKIQRTQQEDSAVYLCASSPQGVPFYGYTFGSGTRLTVV.

The V gene is TRBV29-1, the J gene TRBJ1-2; a possible D gene is TRBD1 (6 bases). This CDR3 has 14 amino acids. Germline V CDR1 and CDR2: SQVTM, ANQGSEA. The germline V and J ends were trimmed by 3 bases and 0 bases, with 11 bases remaining between them. The CDR3, as DNA: TGCAGCGTTGAGGGGGCCCCAGCTAACTATGGCTACACCTTC. It is translated as CSVEGAPANYGYTF.

This clone was observed once. The chain couples TRBV28 to TRBJ1-5; 7 bases line up with TRBD1. This CDR3 spans 15 amino acids. Germline V CDR1 and CDR2: MDHEN, SYDVKM. The junction had 8 bases not matched to a gene; V was cut back by 6 bases and J by 3 bases. For the CDR3, the DNA is TGTGCCAGCAGCGACAGGGTGACGGACAATCAGCCCCAGCATTTT. It encodes CASSDRVTDNQPQHF.

The genes are TRBV18 and TRBJ1-5, with 8 bases aligning to TRBD1. Germline V CDR1 and CDR2: KGHSH, LQKENI. This CDR3 region has 15 residues. The trim removed 3 bases at V and 4 bases at J, leaving 5 bases unmatched. CDR3: CASSPTGDSNQPQHF. CDR3 coding DNA: TGTGCCAGCTCACCGACAGGGGACTCGAATCAGCCCCAGCATTTT.

The rearrangement uses TRBV19 and TRBJ2-3; a weak D match, TRBD1 (5 bases). CDR1 is LNHDA, CDR2 SQIVND, per germline (reference sequence). The CDR3 loop spans 15 amino acids. V was shortened by 5 bases and J by 1 base, with 13 bases between the two germline ends. The CDR3 DNA is TGTGCCAGTAGTTCTCAGGGTGGTGGCACAGATACGCAGTATTTT. Translated: CASSSQGGGTDTQYF.

The rearrangement links TRBV5-6 to TRBJ1-2; possible D gene TRBD1, 6 bases. Per germline, CDR1 SGHDT and CDR2 YYEEEE. The CDR3 is 13 amino acids. V lost 5 bases and J lost 4, with 12 bases in between. The CDR3 bases are TGTGCCAGCAGGCCACAGGGTCCCTATGGCTACACCTTC. Its translation: CASRPQGPYGYTF. The whole variable domain, remainder taken from reference TRBV5-6 and TRBJ1-2, is DAGVTQSPTHLIKTRGQQVTLRCSPKSGHDTVSWYQQALGQGPQFIFQYYEEEERQRGNFPDRFSGHQFPNYSSELNVNALLLGDSALYLCASRPQGPYGYTFGSGTRLTVV.

The chain combines TRBV2 with TRBJ2-2, with D tentatively TRBD1 (5 bases). This CDR3 spans 17 amino acids. V lost 2 bases and J lost 1, with 14 bases in between. Germline CDR1 and CDR2: SNHLY and FYNNEI. The CDR3 loop reads CASSESQGRKNTGELFF. In nucleotides, the CDR3 is TGTGCCAGCAGTGAAAGTCAGGGAAGGAAGAACACCGGGGAGCTGTTTTTT.

The chain combines TRBV19 with TRBJ2-3, with 8 bases aligning to TRBD2. Per germline, CDR1 LNHDA and CDR2 SQIVND (reference sequence). This CDR3 is 17 amino acids long. The V segment lost 4 bases and the J segment 2 bases; nucleotides outside the gene matches: 11. CDR3 residues: CASSTPTGGAYTDTQYF. In DNA, the CDR3 is TGTGCCAGTAGTACCCCCACCGGGGGGGCCTACACAGATACGCAGTATTTT.

The chain uses TRBV5-1 and TRBJ2-1, with a possible D match to TRBD1 (5 bases). Germline CDR1 is SGHRS and CDR2 is YFSETQ. This CDR3 spans 14 amino acids. V lost 1 base, J lost 7 bases, and 12 bases lay in between. Here the CDR3 reads CASSLTPGKNEQFF. The CDR3 DNA is TGCGCCAGCAGCTTGACCCCAGGGAAAAATGAGCAGTTCTTC.

The chain recombines TRBV27 with TRBJ2-3; maybe TRBD2 (5 bases). The CDR3 covers 15 residues. V lost 8 bases, J lost 4 bases, and 19 bases lay in between. CDR1 and CDR2 from the germline V gene are MNHEY and SMNVEV (reference sequence). The CDR3, as DNA: TGTGCCAGCTCCTTGGCGGGCCCGGTGGCAGATACGCAGTATTTT. Translating gives CASSLAGPVADTQYF.

This chain connects TRBV6-5 to TRBJ2-7; 8 nucleotides align to TRBD1. The CDR3 has 15 amino acids. Germline V gene data show CDR1 as MNHEY and CDR2 as SVGAGI. V shed 6 bases and J 0 bases; nucleotides not matched to a gene: 7. The CDR3 loop is CASSRQGISSYEQYF. The CDR3 region has the DNA TGTGCCAGCAGCAGACAGGGGATTTCCTCCTACGAGCAGTACTTC.

The V and J genes are TRBV5-6 and TRBJ1-2, with TRBD1 identical over 8 bases. The junction had 15 bases not matched to a gene; V was cut back by 0 bases and J by 8 bases. The germline V gene has CDR1 SGHDT and CDR2 YYEEEE. The CDR3 extends over 17 amino acids. This CDR3 reads CASSLVTGVGGYEGYTF. CDR3 in DNA: TGTGCCAGCAGCTTGGTGACAGGGGTAGGAGGGTATGAGGGCTACACCTTC.

The V gene is TRBV9, the J gene TRBJ1-6; D unresolved. The V end was cut by 1 base, the J end by 7 bases, with 12 bases between. CDR1 and CDR2 (germline): SGDLS, YYNGEE. This CDR3 is built from 15 residues. The CDR3 loop is CASSVYPGVNSPLHF. The CDR3 nucleotides are TGTGCCAGCAGCGTATACCCGGGAGTGAATTCACCCCTCCACTTT.

The genes are TRBV7-9 and TRBJ1-3; D gene uncertain. The CDR3 consists of 15 residues. Trimming removed 3 bases at V and 0 bases at J, with 9 bases between. Germline CDR1 SEHNR, CDR2 FQNEAQ (reference sequence). CDR3 DNA: TGTGCCAGCAGCTTCCTCCAGCGCTCTGGAAACACCATATATTTT. It yields the protein CASSFLQRSGNTIYF.

V gene TRBV10-2 combines with J gene TRBJ1-2, with D perhaps matching TRBD1 (6 bases). CDR1 is WSHSY and CDR2 is SAAADI in the germline V gene. The V and J ends lost 6 bases and 4 bases respectively, with 15 bases between them. This CDR3 has 14 amino acids. CDR3 sequence: CASSAFTGFYGYTF. The CDR3 nucleotides read TGCGCCAGCAGCGCCTTCACAGGGTTCTATGGCTACACCTTC.

The V and J genes are TRBV19 and TRBJ2-2, with D perhaps matching TRBD2 (5 bases). This CDR3 region has 14 residues. V shed 8 bases and J shed 3 bases, with 13 bases lying between them. The germline gives CDR1 LNHDA, CDR2 SQIVND (reference sequence). The CDR3 nucleotides read TGTGCCAGTGGACTGTCCGGGTACACCGGGGAGCTGTTTTTT. Residues: CASGLSGYTGELFF. The variable domain in full, completed from reference TRBV19 and TRBJ2-2, reads DGGITQSPKYLFRKEGQNVTLSCEQNLNHDAMYWYRQDPGQGLRLIYYSQIVNDFQKGDIAEGYSVSREKKESFPLTVTSAQKNPTAFYLCASGLSGYTGELFFGEGSRLTVL.

The rearrangement joins TRBV15 to TRBJ2-5; D is possibly TRBD2 (5 bases). This CDR3 comprises 15 residues. The germline V gene encodes CDR1 LNHNV and CDR2 YYDKDF (reference sequence). Trimming shortened V by 7 bases and J by 2 bases, and 17 bases separated the two germline ends. The CDR3 sequence: CATTPLRAVQETQYF. CDR3 in DNA: TGTGCCACCACCCCCTTGAGGGCAGTTCAAGAGACCCAGTACTTC.

The V call is TRBV5-5, the J call TRBJ1-2, with TRBD1 matching over 8 bases. With 0 bases clipped from V and 8 bases from J, the junction kept 9 bases outside the gene matches. Looked up from germline, CDR1 is SGHKS and CDR2 is YYEKEE (reference sequence). The CDR3 consists of 15 residues. The CDR3 DNA follows: TGTGCCAGCAGCTTGGCCCTTGTAGGACAGGGAGGCTACACCTTC. It specifies CASSLALVGQGGYTF.

This clone was recorded a few times. This chain uses TRBV21-1 with TRBJ1-4; TRBD1 is the table's D call, not checked against the DNA. TRBV21-1 corresponds to a pseudogene. The CDR3 extends over 15 amino acids. This chain's CDR3 is CATRDRGAADEKLFF. The CDR3 coding sequence is TGTGCCACCAGGGACAGGGGAGCGGCGGATGAAAAACTGTTTTTT.

Here the CDR3 DNA reads TGTGCCAGCAGCCGGGGACAGGGACATGAGCAGTTCTTC. Translated: CASSRGQGHEQFF. This rearrangement joins TRBV6-2 or TRBV6-3 to TRBJ2-1, with 9 bases that match TRBD1. The CDR3 is made up of 13 amino acids. The germline V gene has CDR1 MNHEY and CDR2 SVGEGT. After removal of 6 bases from V and 8 bases from J, the junction contained 5 bases not matched to a gene.

The V gene is TRBV7-9, the J gene TRBJ1-5; D ambiguous. The germline gives CDR1 SEHNR, CDR2 FQNEAQ (reference sequence). V dropped 4 bases and J dropped 5 bases, with 15 bases sitting between them. The CDR3 is made up of 15 amino acids. The DNA of the CDR3 is TGTGCCAGCAGCTCCTCGGACTGGGTCGATCAGCCCCAGCATTTT. This sequence encodes CASSSSDWVDQPQHF.

The J gene is TRBJ2-3, the V gene TRBV7-6; 11 bases match TRBD2. This CDR3 spans 15 amino acids. The V gene's germline CDR1 is SGHVS and CDR2 FNYEAQ. The J segment lost 3 bases and the V segment lost 5 bases, leaving 4 bases of the junction unmatched. CDR3 amino acids: CASSPTSGETDTQYF. In DNA form, the CDR3 reads TGTGCCAGCAGCCCGACTAGCGGGGAGACAGATACGCAGTATTTT.

The genes are TRBV2 and TRBJ2-2; TRBD1 might be the D (6 bases). The germline V and J ends were trimmed by 6 bases and 1 base, with 9 bases remaining between them. Per the germline V gene, CDR1 is SNHLY and CDR2 is FYNNEI. The CDR3 length is 14 residues. The CDR3 sequence: CASRWGQNTGELFF. CDR3 DNA sequence: TGTGCCAGCAGATGGGGGCAGAACACCGGGGAGCTGTTTTTT.